Below are 22 T cell receptor beta chains sequenced from a single sample in a study of vaccination effects on CD4 cells after COVID-19. ViraFEST assay sequencing came after antigen-specific CD4+ T cells were expanded with viral peptide pools. Cells that had been cultured for 10 days were the source of isolated CD4+ T cells. Each person got two doses of an mRNA SARS-CoV-2 vaccine, BNT162b2 or mRNA-1273. Sequencing was performed with immunoSEQ multiplex PCR; in TCRdb, only in-frame clones are kept and a portion is missing. The sample consists of tens of thousands of clones, less than 80% of them appearing once. These receptors lack a known antigen. The source was CD4+ T cells from PBMCs cultured with HCoV-229E spike peptides, collected after COVID-19 vaccination. All receptors derive from a human donor who received a COVID-19 vaccine.

The gene calls are TRBV6-4 and TRBJ1-2; no firm D call. The ends were cut back, 6 bases at V and 3 bases at J, with 17 bases in the middle. The CDR3 totals 15 residues. CDR1 and CDR2 (germline): MRHNA, SNTAGT. The CDR3 region is CASRELGIPDYGYTF. CDR3 bases: TGTGCCAGCAGGGAGCTAGGGATTCCGGACTATGGCTACACCTTC.

The chain has TRBV12-5 and TRBJ2-3; TRBD1 matches at 8 bases. The trim removed 5 bases at V and 4 bases at J, leaving 5 bases unmatched. CDR3 length: 14 residues. Germline lookup yields CDR1 LGHNT and CDR2 FRNRAP. CDR3 nucleotides: TGTGCTAGTGGTCCGGACAGGGCTTCAGATACGCAGTATTTT. This encodes CASGPDRASDTQYF.

J is TRBJ1-1 and V is TRBV5-5, with unresolved D. Germline CDR1 reads SGHKS; CDR2 reads YYEKEE (reference sequence). This CDR3 comprises 16 residues. Trimming cost V 6 bases and J 2 bases, with 20 bases left between them. CDR3 region: CASTIVAGEINTEAFF. As DNA, the CDR3 is TGTGCCAGCACCATCGTGGCTGGGGAGATTAACACTGAAGCTTTCTTT.

The gene calls are TRBV4-1 and TRBJ2-1, with TRBD2 as a possible D gene (5 bases). Looked up from germline, CDR1 is MGHRA and CDR2 is YSYEKL. V lost 0 bases to trimming and J lost 3 bases, with 9 bases between them. The CDR3 has 15 amino acids. The CDR3 loop is CASSQDHSGYNEQFF. In DNA form, the CDR3 reads TGCGCCAGCAGCCAAGATCACAGCGGCTACAATGAGCAGTTCTTC.

The sample holds one count of this clone. This chain uses TRBV5-6 with TRBJ1-5; D may be TRBD1 (5 bases). V lost 6 bases to trimming and J lost 10 bases, with 20 bases between them. Germline V gene data show CDR1 as SGHDT and CDR2 as YYEEEE. The CDR3 loop spans 14 amino acids. The CDR3 protein is CASTAWDQAHPQHF. The CDR3 DNA sequence: TGTGCCAGCACCGCTTGGGACCAAGCGCACCCCCAGCATTTT.

The chain is built from TRBV2 and TRBJ2-1, with 7 positions matching TRBD1. V was clipped by 1 base and J by 4 bases; unmatched bases: 4. Germline V gene data show CDR1 as SNHLY and CDR2 as FYNNEI. The CDR3 spans 15 residues. The CDR3 here is CASSEEQGSYNEQFF. CDR3 nucleotide sequence: TGTGCCAGCAGTGAAGAACAGGGGTCTTACAATGAGCAGTTCTTC.

The chain employs TRBV4-1 and TRBJ2-1, with TRBD1 matching over 7 bases. Germline values: CDR1 MGHRA, CDR2 YSYEKL. The length of the CDR3 is 17 residues. The V segment lost 0 bases and the J segment 3 bases; nucleotides outside the gene matches: 8. Written as DNA, the CDR3 is TGCGCCAGCAGCCAAGATGGGTCGGGACAGCGCTACAATGAGCAGTTCTTC. This codes for CASSQDGSGQRYNEQFF.

The chain joins TRBV4-1 to TRBJ1-1, with D unclear. Germline loops: CDR1 MGHRA, CDR2 YSYEKL. The ends were cut back, 1 base at V and 1 base at J, with 10 bases in the middle. The CDR3 totals 15 residues. DNA for the CDR3: TGCGCCAGCAGCCAAGTAAACCCCAAGAACACTGAAGCTTTCTTT. Protein sequence: CASSQVNPKNTEAFF.

V and J are TRBV30 and TRBJ1-2; 10 bases line up with TRBD1. The CDR3 has 13 residues. Germline CDR1 GTSNPN, CDR2 SVGIG (reference sequence). With 7 bases clipped from V and 8 bases from J, the junction kept 10 bases outside the gene matches. The CDR3 protein is CASGPGQGNGYTF. The CDR3 DNA follows: TGTGCCTCGGGACCGGGACAGGGGAACGGCTACACCTTC.

The V gene is TRBV7-2, the J gene TRBJ2-2, with D possibly being TRBD1 (5 bases). Germline V gene data show CDR1 as SGHTA and CDR2 as FQGNSA. With 6 bases removed from V and 0 bases from J, the gap between germline ends came to 8 bases. The CDR3 runs to 14 residues. CDR3 DNA sequence: TGTGCCAGCAGGGACATTTCGAACACCGGGGAGCTGTTTTTT. It encodes CASRDISNTGELFF.

CDR3 in amino acids: CASSQDGMADTQYF. Here the CDR3 DNA reads TGCGCCAGCAGCCAAGATGGGATGGCAGATACGCAGTATTTT. This rearrangement joins TRBV4-1 to TRBJ2-3; D is unresolved. The V and J ends lost 0 bases and 4 bases respectively, with 8 bases between them. The germline V gene encodes CDR1 MGHRA and CDR2 YSYEKL. The CDR3 runs 14 residues.

The gene calls are TRBV24-1 and TRBJ2-3; 10 nucleotides align to TRBD1. With 4 bases clipped from V and 6 bases from J, the junction kept 9 bases outside the gene matches. The length of the CDR3 is 16 residues. Per the germline V gene, CDR1 is KGHDR and CDR2 is SFDVKD. The CDR3 coding sequence is TGTGCCACCAGTGAACCCGCGACAGGGGGCATGGATACGCAGTATTTT. Translated: CATSEPATGGMDTQYF.

A remark on this clone: The sample carries other DNA sequences with the same CDR3. This sequence joins TRBV5-1 and TRBJ2-6; D ambiguous. Germline CDR1 and CDR2: SGHRS and YFSETQ. The CDR3 contains 15 residues. The germline V and J ends were trimmed by 0 bases and 2 bases, with 6 bases remaining between them. In DNA, the CDR3 is TGCGCCAGCAGCTTGGGTGGGACTGGGGCCAACGTCCTGACTTTC. This codes for CASSLGGTGANVLTF.

The chain employs TRBV28 and TRBJ2-2; D is unclear. Germline values: CDR1 MDHEN, CDR2 SYDVKM. This CDR3 is 13 amino acids long. Trimming removed 2 bases at V and 5 bases at J, with 6 bases between. Here the CDR3 DNA reads TGTGCCAGCAGTTTAGGTCTTACCGGGGAGCTGTTTTTT. It specifies CASSLGLTGELFF.

The V gene is TRBV5-1, the J gene TRBJ1-1; D is undetermined. The CDR3 totals 14 residues. CDR1 and CDR2 from the germline V gene are SGHRS and YFSETQ. V was clipped by 3 bases and J by 0 bases, with 9 bases between them. This CDR3 reads CASSSSVLNTEAFF. The CDR3 nucleotides are TGCGCCAGCAGCTCGAGTGTCTTGAACACTGAAGCTTTCTTT.

This clone was seen only a few times. The chain employs TRBV3-1 (or the pseudogene TRBV3-2) and TRBJ2-5, with 7 bases that match TRBD1. Per germline, CDR1 LGHDT and CDR2 YNNKEL (reference sequence). The CDR3 extends over 14 amino acids. V shed 4 bases and J 5 bases; nucleotides not matched to a gene: 7. The DNA for the CDR3 is TGTGCCAGCAGCCTACCTGACAGGGTCGAGACCCAGTACTTC. This gives the protein CASSLPDRVETQYF.

This clone showed up just a few times. The CDR3, as DNA: TGCGCCAGCAGCCAAGAGAAAAGAGGAGGGCAGCCCCAGCATTTT. Translating gives CASSQEKRGGQPQHF. The chain recombines TRBV4-1 with TRBJ1-5; D gene unclear. Trimming took off 0 bases at V and 7 bases at J, with 13 bases between the two ends. The CDR3 is 15 residues long. Germline lookup yields CDR1 MGHRA and CDR2 YSYEKL.

V usage is TRBV2 and J usage is TRBJ2-6, with 8 nucleotides matching TRBD1. Trimming at V came to 5 bases and at J to 2 bases, leaving 2 bases not matched to a gene. The V gene's germline CDR1 is SNHLY and CDR2 FYNNEI. This CDR3 spans 15 amino acids. DNA of the CDR3: TGTGCCAGCAGTCAGGACAGGGCTGGGGCCAACGTCCTGACTTTC. This codes for CASSQDRAGANVLTF.

V gene TRBV7-2 combines with J gene TRBJ2-5, with a possible D match to TRBD1 (6 bases). There are 15 residues in the CDR3. In germline, CDR1 is SGHTA, CDR2 FQGNSA. V lost 7 bases and J 5 bases, leaving 20 bases between the germline ends. The CDR3 DNA follows: TGTGCCAGCACCCGCGTGGGGGCGATCATCGAGACCCAGTACTTC. This translates into CASTRVGAIIETQYF.

This clone was seen once. This chain connects TRBV7-8 to TRBJ2-3; maybe TRBD2 (6 bases). The CDR3 is 16 amino acids. Trimming stripped 3 bases from V and 4 bases from J, with 17 bases between. Germline CDR1 reads SGHVS; CDR2 reads FQNEAQ. This CDR3 reads CASSLEGLDPSDTQYF. As DNA, the CDR3 is TGTGCCAGCAGCTTGGAGGGGCTCGACCCTTCAGATACGCAGTATTTT. The full variable domain, with the rest looked up from reference TRBV7-8 and TRBJ2-3, is GAGVSQSPRYKVAKRGQDVALRCDPISGHVSLFWYQQALGQGPEFLTYFQNEAQLDKSGLPSDRFFAERPEGSVSTLKIQRTQQEDSAVYLCASSLEGLDPSDTQYFGPGTRLTVL.

The chain is built from TRBV6-2 or TRBV6-3 and TRBJ2-3; D not resolved. The CDR3 runs to 15 residues. Trimming shortened V by 2 bases and J by 6 bases, and 15 bases separated the two germline ends. In germline, CDR1 is MNHEY, CDR2 SVGEGT. CDR3 residues: CASSYRSGPRDTQYF. The CDR3 DNA follows: TGTGCCAGCAGTTACCGCTCCGGGCCAAGGGATACGCAGTATTTT.

Only one count was recorded for this clone. V and J are TRBV24-1 and TRBJ1-2; no reliable D call. The CDR3 consists of 13 residues. The V gene lost 9 bases and the J gene lost 2 bases, with 12 bases spanning the gap. Germline lookup yields CDR1 KGHDR and CDR2 SFDVKD. The CDR3: CATWDDLNYGYTF. CDR3 bases: TGTGCCACCTGGGATGACCTAAACTATGGCTACACCTTC.